This is a list of T cell receptor beta chains from one sample in a study of T cells in Graves' hyperthyroidism and ophthalmopathy. TCRdb re-called the multiplex PCR reads through MiXCR, storing one row per CDR3 protein. The sample includes 500,000 to 650,000 distinct CDR3 sequences, around 43% of them seen just once. Material for sequencing was peripheral blood or thyroid tissue (not recorded which). The receptors were gathered from an adult woman with Graves' disease, either hyperthyroidism or ophthalmopathy (not recorded which). Each CDR3 is given with its conserved first and last residue. D genes are given only for firm matches. Some rows mark clone size as missing; the rest say once, few, many or name a class of expanded clone.

TRBV5-4	TRBJ2-7	.	few	TGTGCCAGCAGCTTGAAGGCGGGGGAGCAGTACTTC	CASSLKAGEQYF
TRBV7-3	TRBJ2-3	TRBD2	.	TGTGCCAGCAGCTCCGGACTAGGTGGCACAGATACGCAGTATTTT	CASSSGLGGTDTQYF
TRBV7-6	TRBJ2-7	.	many	TGTGCCAGCAGCTTAAGGCAAGAAGAGGCCTACGAGCAGTACTTC	CASSLRQEEAYEQYF
TRBV14	TRBJ1-3	TRBD1	.	TGTGCCAGCAAGACAGGGATCGTCGGAAACACCATATATTTT	CASKTGIVGNTIYF
TRBV29-1	TRBJ1-3	.	.	TGCAGCGTTGAAGGGGGCTCAAGCGGAAACACCATATATTTT	CSVEGGSSGNTIYF
TRBV19	TRBJ1-6	.	.	TGTGCCAGTAGTATTTGGGGCTCCAATTCACCCCTCCACTTT	CASSIWGSNSPLHF
TRBV27	TRBJ1-1	.	many	TGTGCCAGCAGTCCCTACAGGGACACTGAAGCTTTCTTT	CASSPYRDTEAFF
TRBV29-1	TRBJ2-7	TRBD2	many	TGCAGCGTTCTGTTAGCGGGAGAATACGAGCAGTACTTC	CSVLLAGEYEQYF
TRBV20-1	TRBJ1-5	TRBD1	.	TGCAGTGCTAAAAGACAGGGTGCAGGCAATCAGCCCCAGCATTTT	CSAKRQGAGNQPQHF
TRBV12-3/TRBV12-4	TRBJ2-7	TRBD2	many	TGTGCCAGCAGTCCTAGCGGGAGCGACGAGCAGTACTTC	CASSPSGSDEQYF
TRBV12-3/TRBV12-4	TRBJ1-1	TRBD1	few	TGTGCCAGCAGTTCGACAGGGTACACTGAAGCTTTCTTT	CASSSTGYTEAFF
TRBV5-6	TRBJ1-4	.	many	TGTGCCAGCAGCTTGTTGCCGACAACTAATGAAAAACTGTTTTTT	CASSLLPTTNEKLFF
TRBV20-1	TRBJ1-1	.	many	TGCAGTGCTTTAGGACGGTTTGAAGCTTTCTTT	CSALGRFEAFF
TRBV19	TRBJ1-1	TRBD1	few	TGTGCCAGTACCTCGACAGGGCGAGCTTTCTTT	CASTSTGRAFF
TRBV7-9	TRBJ2-7	.	few	TGTGCCAGCAGCTTAGAGAATGAGCAGTACTTC	CASSLENEQYF
TRBV7-6	TRBJ2-7	.	.	TGTGCCAGCAGAGGGGTTTCACTCTACGAGCAGTACTTC	CASRGVSLYEQYF
TRBV7-9	TRBJ1-6	.	few	TGTGCCAGCAGCCACCGGGATAATTCACCCCTCCACTTT	CASSHRDNSPLHF
TRBV7-8	TRBJ2-2	TRBD2	.	TGTGCCAGCAGCCTATTAGCCAGCGGGAGGCCTAACACCGGGGAGCTGTTTTTT	CASSLLASGRPNTGELFF
TRBV5-5	TRBJ2-5	TRBD1	.	TGCGCCAGCCGGGGACAGGGGTTGACAGAGACCCAGTACTTC	CASRGQGLTETQYF
TRBV7-2	TRBJ2-7	TRBD2	.	TGTACCAGCAGCTTAAGTCTAGCGGGAGTAGTTGCCTACGAGCAGTACTTC	CTSSLSLAGVVAYEQYF
TRBV7-2	TRBJ2-5	.	many	TGTGCCAGCAGCTCCTCCCGGGCCAAAGAGACCCAGTACTTC	CASSSSRAKETQYF
TRBV6-2/TRBV6-3	TRBJ2-5	TRBD1	.	TGTGCCAGCAGTGGGACAGCACAAGAGACCCAGTACTTC	CASSGTAQETQYF
TRBV20-1	TRBJ2-7	TRBD1	few	TGCAGTGCTCGGGACAGGGGGCTTTACTACGAGCAGTACTTC	CSARDRGLYYEQYF
TRBV20-1	TRBJ1-1	.	many	TGCAGTGCTAGAGAAGGGGGGCCTAACACTGAAGCTTTCTTT	CSAREGGPNTEAFF
TRBV27	TRBJ1-5	TRBD1	.	TGTGCCAGCAGTCTCGACAGGGTAAAGGGTCAGCCCCAGCATTTT	CASSLDRVKGQPQHF
TRBV7-9	TRBJ1-3	.	.	TGTGCCAGCAGAAGGGGCATGGGAAACACCATATATTTT	CASRRGMGNTIYF